These T cell receptor beta chains were read from a single sample in a study of T cells in Graves' hyperthyroidism and ophthalmopathy. MiXCR was run by TCRdb on the multiplex PCR reads, yielding one entry per CDR3 protein. The sample lists roughly 170,000 distinct CDR3 sequences, about a sixth occurring once. The sequenced material came from blood. Receptors were obtained from a woman in her fifties or sixties with Graves' hyperthyroidism. The CDR3 runs from the conserved cysteine through the conserved F or W. The D gene is left open where the match is weak. A clone size is listed for some rows: how often the clone was seen (once, few, many), or a class if it is expanded.

j_call d_call clone_size v_call cdr3_nt cdr3_aa
TRBJ1-5 TRBD1 many TRBV20-1 TGCAGTGGGTACAGGGGTCCCAATCAGCCCCAGCATTTT CSGYRGPNQPQHF
TRBJ1-2 . . TRBV7-3 TGTGCCAGCAGCTTAAACAGGGTGGAGGGCTACACCTTC CASSLNRVEGYTF
TRBJ2-7 . many TRBV2 TGTGCCAGCATTATAAGTTCCTACGAGCAGTACTTC CASIISSYEQYF
TRBJ2-7 TRBD2 . TRBV29-1 TGCAGCGTTGTAGGTAGCGGGACCCCGGACTACGAGCAGTACTTC CSVVGSGTPDYEQYF
TRBJ2-2 . . TRBV2 TGTGCCAGTACTGCGGAGGGAGCCGGGGAGCTGTTTTTT CASTAEGAGELFF
TRBJ2-7 . . TRBV27 TGTGCCAGCAGTCCCAGACGGATAGTCTACGAGCAGTACTTC CASSPRRIVYEQYF
TRBJ2-1 TRBD2 many TRBV11-2 TGTGCCAGCAGCTTAGACCTAGCGGGGGGCAATGAGCAGTTCTTC CASSLDLAGGNEQFF
TRBJ2-2 . many TRBV6-5 TGTGCCAGCAGTTACTCGACCGGGAACACCGGGGAGCTGTTTTTT CASSYSTGNTGELFF
TRBJ2-4 TRBD1 many TRBV7-6 TGTGCCAGCAGCCTGACAGGGGGATACCCACTAGCCAAAAACATTCAGTACTTC CASSLTGGYPLAKNIQYF
TRBJ1-2 . many TRBV11-2 TGTGCCAGCAGCCTATTCAGTACAGCCGATGGCTACACCTTC CASSLFSTADGYTF
TRBJ1-5 . many TRBV20-1 TGCAGTGCTAGAACAGGATTCAATCAGCCCCAGCATTTT CSARTGFNQPQHF
TRBJ2-1 TRBD2 many TRBV12-3/TRBV12-4 TGTGCCAGCAGTGATCCTAGCGGGGGGCGGTTTGAGCAGTTCTTC CASSDPSGGRFEQFF
TRBJ1-1 . many TRBV5-1 TGCGCCAGCAGCTTGGACACAGGGAGTAGAGGAGCTTTCTTT CASSLDTGSRGAFF
TRBJ1-2 TRBD1 many TRBV5-1 TGCGCCAGCAGTCAGGGGCAGGGGGCGGCCTATGGCTACACCTTC CASSQGQGAAYGYTF
TRBJ2-5 . many TRBV27 TGTGCCAGCAGTTTTGGTGGGGTTCGAAAGACCCAGTACTTC CASSFGGVRKTQYF
TRBJ1-1 TRBD1 many TRBV9 TGTGCCAGCAGCGTAGGTGGACAGGGGGTTGAAGCTTTCTTT CASSVGGQGVEAFF
TRBJ2-7 TRBD2 many TRBV27 TGTGCCAGCAGTCCCTGGGGACTAGCGGGGGGGACCTACGAGCAGTACTTC CASSPWGLAGGTYEQYF
TRBJ2-1 TRBD1 . TRBV15 TGTGCCACCAGCAGAGATCGAGGGGACAGGGGAGGCAATGAGCAGTTCTTC CATSRDRGDRGGNEQFF
TRBJ2-7 . many TRBV6-1 TGTGCCATCGCGAGTGGGCCAACCTACGAGCAGTACTTC CAIASGPTYEQYF
TRBJ2-1 TRBD2 many TRBV20-1 TGCAGTGCTAGAGTACTAGCGGGCAATGAGCAGTTCTTC CSARVLAGNEQFF
TRBJ2-3 . many TRBV3-1 TGTGCCAGCAGCGATAGACAGGACGAGCGGGCAGATACGCAGTATTTT CASSDRQDERADTQYF
TRBJ2-5 . . TRBV7-2 TGTGCCAGCAGAAGAGGAGTTGTCGAGACCCAGTACTTC CASRRGVVETQYF
TRBJ2-5 . . TRBV29-1 TGCAGCGTTCGAATTAGCGGAGGCAGTGCGACCCAGTACTTC CSVRISGGSATQYF
TRBJ1-5 TRBD1 many TRBV24-1 TGTGCCACCAGTGATCTAGACAGGGATCAGCCCCAGCATTTT CATSDLDRDQPQHF
TRBJ2-7 TRBD1 few TRBV19 TGTGCCAGTAGTAGAGGGACAGGGAGTTCCTACGAGCAGTACTTC CASSRGTGSSYEQYF
TRBJ1-6 . many TRBV7-2 TGTGCCAGCAGCTCCCCCTGGAGGACGGGGTATAATTCACCCCTCCACTTT CASSSPWRTGYNSPLHF
TRBJ2-2 . . TRBV20-1 TGCAGTGCTAGAGATCTGAGGGGAGGCGCCGGGGAGCTGTTTTTT CSARDLRGGAGELFF
TRBJ1-3 . many TRBV5-5 TGTGCCAGCCACGGACAGAGCTCTGGAAACACCATATATTTT CASHGQSSGNTIYF
TRBJ1-5 TRBD1 . TRBV6-2/TRBV6-3 TGTGCCAGCAGGAGCATCCAGACAGGGGGGACTCCGTATAGCAATCAGCCCCAGCATTTT CASRSIQTGGTPYSNQPQHF